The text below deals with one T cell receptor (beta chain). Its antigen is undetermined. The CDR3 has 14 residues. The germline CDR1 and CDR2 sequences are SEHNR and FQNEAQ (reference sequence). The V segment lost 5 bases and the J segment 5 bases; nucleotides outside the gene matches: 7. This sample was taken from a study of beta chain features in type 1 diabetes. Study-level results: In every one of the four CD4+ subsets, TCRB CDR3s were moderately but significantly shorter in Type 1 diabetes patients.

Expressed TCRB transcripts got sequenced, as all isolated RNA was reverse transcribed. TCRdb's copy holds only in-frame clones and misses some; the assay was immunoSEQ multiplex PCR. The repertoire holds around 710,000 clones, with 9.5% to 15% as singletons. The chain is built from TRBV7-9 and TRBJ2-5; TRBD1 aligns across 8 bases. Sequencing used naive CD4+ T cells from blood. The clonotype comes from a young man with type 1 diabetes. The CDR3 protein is CASSRAGGGETQYF. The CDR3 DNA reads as TGTGCCAGCAGCCGCGCAGGGGGCGGGGAGACCCAGTACTTC.